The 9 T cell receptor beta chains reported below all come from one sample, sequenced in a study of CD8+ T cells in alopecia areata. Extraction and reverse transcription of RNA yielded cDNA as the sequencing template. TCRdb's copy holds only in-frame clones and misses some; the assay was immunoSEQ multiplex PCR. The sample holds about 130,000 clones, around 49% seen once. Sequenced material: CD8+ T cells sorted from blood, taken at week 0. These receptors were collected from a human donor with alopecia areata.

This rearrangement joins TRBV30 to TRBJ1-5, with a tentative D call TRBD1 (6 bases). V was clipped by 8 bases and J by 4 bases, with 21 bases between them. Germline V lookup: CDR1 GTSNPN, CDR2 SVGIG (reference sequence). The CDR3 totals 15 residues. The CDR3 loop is CARNTGKDENQPQHF. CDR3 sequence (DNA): TGTGCCCGCAACACAGGGAAAGACGAGAATCAGCCCCAGCATTTT.

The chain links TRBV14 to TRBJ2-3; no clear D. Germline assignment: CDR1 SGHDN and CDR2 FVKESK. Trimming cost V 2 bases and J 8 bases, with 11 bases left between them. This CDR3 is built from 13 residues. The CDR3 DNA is TGTGCCAGCAGCCAAACCCGGGCCGGTACGCAGTATTTT. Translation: CASSQTRAGTQYF.

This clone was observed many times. This chain's CDR3 is CASSLGGANVLTF. The CDR3 DNA reads TGTGCCAGCAGCTTAGGTGGCGCCAACGTCCTGACTTTC. The chain links TRBV7-2 to TRBJ2-6; D unclear. CDR1 and CDR2 from the germline V gene are SGHTA and FQGNSA. The CDR3 spans 13 residues. V lost 1 base, J lost 7 bases, and 5 bases lay in between.

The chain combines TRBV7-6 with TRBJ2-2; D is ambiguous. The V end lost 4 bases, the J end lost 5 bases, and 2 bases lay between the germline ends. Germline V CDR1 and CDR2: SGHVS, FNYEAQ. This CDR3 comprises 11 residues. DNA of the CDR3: TGTGCCAGCAGCTATACCGGGGAGCTGTTTTTT. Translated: CASSYTGELFF. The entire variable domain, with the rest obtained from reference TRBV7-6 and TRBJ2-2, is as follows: GAGVSQSPRYKVTKRGQDVALRCDPISGHVSLYWYRQALGQGPEFLTYFNYEAQQDKSGLPNDRFSAERPEGSISTLTIQRTEQRDSAMYRCASSYTGELFFGEGSRLTVL.

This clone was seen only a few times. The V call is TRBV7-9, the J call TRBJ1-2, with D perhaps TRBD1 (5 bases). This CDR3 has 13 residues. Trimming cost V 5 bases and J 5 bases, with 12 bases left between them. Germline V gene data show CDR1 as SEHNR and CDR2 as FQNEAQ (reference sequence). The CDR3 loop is CASSEDSLYGYTF. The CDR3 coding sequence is TGTGCCAGCAGCGAAGACAGTCTGTATGGCTACACCTTC.

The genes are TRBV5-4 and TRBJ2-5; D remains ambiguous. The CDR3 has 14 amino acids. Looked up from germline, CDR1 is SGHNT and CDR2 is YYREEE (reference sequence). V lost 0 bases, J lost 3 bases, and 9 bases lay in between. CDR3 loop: CASSLERPEETQYF. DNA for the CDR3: TGTGCCAGCAGCTTGGAACGGCCCGAAGAGACCCAGTACTTC.

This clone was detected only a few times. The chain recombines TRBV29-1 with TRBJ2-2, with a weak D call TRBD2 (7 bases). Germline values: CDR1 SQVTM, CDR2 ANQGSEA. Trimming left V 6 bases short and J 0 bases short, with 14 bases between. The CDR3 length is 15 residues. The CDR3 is CSVPRGASNTGELFF. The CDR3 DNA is TGCAGCGTCCCCCGGGGGGCCTCGAACACCGGGGAGCTGTTTTTT.

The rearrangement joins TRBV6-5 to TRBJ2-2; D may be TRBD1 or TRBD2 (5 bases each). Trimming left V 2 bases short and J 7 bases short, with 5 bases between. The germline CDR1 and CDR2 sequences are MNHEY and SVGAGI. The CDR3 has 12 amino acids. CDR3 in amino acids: CASSYGGGELFF. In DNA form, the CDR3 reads TGTGCCAGCAGTTACGGGGGCGGGGAGCTGTTTTTT.

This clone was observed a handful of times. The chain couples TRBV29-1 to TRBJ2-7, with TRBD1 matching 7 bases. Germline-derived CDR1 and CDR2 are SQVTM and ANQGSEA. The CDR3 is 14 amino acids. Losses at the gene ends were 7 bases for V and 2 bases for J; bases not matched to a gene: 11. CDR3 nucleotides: TGCAGCGCTATACCCGGACAGGATACCTACGAGCAGTACTTC. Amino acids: CSAIPGQDTYEQYF.